What follows describes a single T cell receptor (beta chain). What it recognizes is unknown. These data come from a study of shared clonotypes between healthy human individuals. Study details: Serving as donors were a couple of women and a few men, whose ages spanned 18 to 49. Study conclusions and caveats: The sole specimen, blood, was sampled, and tissue repertoires likely differ.

Some clones are missing from TCRdb's copy, which holds only in-frame ones; the method was immunoSEQ multiplex PCR. The sample holds about 2.5 million clones, less than 95% seen once. The split of CD4+ cells yielded CD45RA+ naive and CD45RA-negative memory subsets. CDR1 is SGHNT and CDR2 is YYREEE in the germline V gene (reference sequence). The CDR3 spans 18 residues. Between the trimmed V and J ends, which lost 4 bases and 0 bases, there was a span of 22 bases. This TCR derives from a man aged 18 to 30 in good health. Some clones in this sample may be carry-over from other donors' samples. Sequencing input: naive CD4+ T cells from PBMCs. Indicated subset: CD45RA+ positively selected. The rearrangement uses TRBV5-4 and TRBJ1-1; perhaps TRBD1 as D (6 bases). The CDR3 region is CASSKGGVEGVMNTEAFF. CDR3 sequence (DNA): TGTGCCAGCAGCAAGGGGGGTGTGGAGGGAGTTATGAACACTGAAGCTTTCTTT.